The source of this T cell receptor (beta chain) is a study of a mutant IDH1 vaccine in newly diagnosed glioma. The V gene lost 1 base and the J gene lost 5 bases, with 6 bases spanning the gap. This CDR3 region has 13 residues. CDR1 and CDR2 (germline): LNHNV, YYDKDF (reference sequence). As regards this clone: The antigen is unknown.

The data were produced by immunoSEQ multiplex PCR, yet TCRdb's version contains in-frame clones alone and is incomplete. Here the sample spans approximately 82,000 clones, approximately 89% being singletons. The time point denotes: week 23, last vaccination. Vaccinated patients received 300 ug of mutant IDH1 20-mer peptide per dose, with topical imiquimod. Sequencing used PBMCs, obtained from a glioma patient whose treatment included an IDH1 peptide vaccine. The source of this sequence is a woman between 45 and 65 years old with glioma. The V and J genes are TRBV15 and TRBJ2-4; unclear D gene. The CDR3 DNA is TGTGCCACCAGCAGAGTAGTAGAAAACATTCAGTACTTC. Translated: CATSRVVENIQYF.